This TCR beta chain comes out of a study of cytomegalovirus exposure and HLA in healthy donors. Overall study findings and caveats: Among TCR beta chains, those listed as cytomegalovirus-associated numbered some 160.

For this clone: As yet, its antigen is unknown.

Donors sampled were nominally healthy, though unrecorded immune exposures were likely. CDR1 is SGDLS, CDR2 YYNGEE, per germline. V was clipped by 4 bases and J by 0 bases, with 11 bases between them. CDR3 length: 14 amino acids. Vbeta (60) and Jbeta (13) primers were used in the PCR. Source study methods: In a later analysis, the count reached some 83 million unique TCR beta chains, with 10 million to 11 million shared. The data were produced by immunoSEQ multiplex PCR, yet TCRdb's version contains in-frame clones alone and is incomplete. Clonal size and the V and J genes are those of that table, whereas D and trimming came from the DNA. The sample includes 150,000 or so clones, roughly 77% seen only once; the top ten take 10% to 12%.

The chain uses TRBV9 and TRBJ2-7; D is perhaps TRBD2 (7 bases). Sequences were obtained from PBMCs. This clonotype was sampled from a young man in good health and CMV-seropositive. CDR3 in DNA: TGTGCCAGCAGCCCGGGGGGCGGCTCCTACGAGCAGTACTTC. Translated: CASSPGGGSYEQYF. The whole variable domain, remainder taken from reference TRBV9 and TRBJ2-7, is DSGVTQTPKHLITATGQRVTLRCSPRSGDLSVYWYQQSLDQGLQFLIQYYNGEERAKGNILERFSAQQFPDLHSELNLSSLELGDSALYFCASSPGGGSYEQYFGPGTRLTVT.